A selection of T cell receptor beta chains follows, all from one sample in a study of T cell responses to AZD1222 COVID-19 vaccine. Profiling relied on immunoSEQ multiplex PCR, and the TCRdb table lists in-frame clones only, not all of them. The sample lists about 130,000 clones; 70% to 90% were seen once. The source was peripheral blood, collected on day 0 of AZD1222 vaccination. The receptors derive from an adult in good health. Each CDR3 is given with its conserved first and last residue. A D gene is named only where the DNA matches it firmly. Part of the rows lack a size; the others show once, few, many or a class for expanded clones.

size: few; J: TRBJ2-5; D: -; V: TRBV5-4; DNA: TGTGCCAGCAGCTTCGAAGGCGGAAGGTCACAAGAGACCCAGTACTTC; CDR3: CASSFEGGRSQETQYF
size: once; J: TRBJ1-2; D: TRBD1; V: TRBV5-4; DNA: TGTGCCAGCAGCCGCGGACAGGGAGGCTATGGCTACACCTTC; CDR3: CASSRGQGGYGYTF
size: -; J: TRBJ2-7; D: TRBD2; V: TRBV6-2/TRBV6-3; DNA: TGTGCCAGCAGTTACTCGCGGGGGGCGCGTTACGAGCAGTACTTC; CDR3: CASSYSRGARYEQYF
size: -; J: TRBJ2-2; D: -; V: TRBV6-4; DNA: TGTGCCAGCAGTGACGATGGGGACGGAGGGACCGGGGAGCTGTTTTTT; CDR3: CASSDDGDGGTGELFF
size: -; J: TRBJ2-5; D: -; V: TRBV4-1; DNA: TGCGCCAGCAGCCAAGTCGGGCCGTACCAAGAGACCCAGTACTTC; CDR3: CASSQVGPYQETQYF
size: -; J: TRBJ2-2; D: TRBD1; V: TRBV7-3; DNA: TGTGCCAGCAGCACCCGGACAGGGAACACCGGGGAGCTGTTTTTT; CDR3: CASSTRTGNTGELFF
size: few; J: TRBJ1-6; D: -; V: TRBV6-5; DNA: TGTGCCAGCAGTTCGGGACCATATAATTCACCCCTCCACTTT; CDR3: CASSSGPYNSPLHF
size: -; J: TRBJ1-1; D: -; V: TRBV20-1; DNA: TGCAGTGCTAGAGACGACACTGAAGCTTTCTTT; CDR3: CSARDDTEAFF
size: -; J: TRBJ2-2; D: TRBD1; V: TRBV27; DNA: TGTGCCAGCAGTTTTACAGGGGGCACCGGGGAGCTGTTTTTT; CDR3: CASSFTGGTGELFF
size: -; J: TRBJ1-1; D: -; V: TRBV18; DNA: TGTGCCAGCTCACCATTGGGACGGGTTGAAGCTTTCTTT; CDR3: CASSPLGRVEAFF
size: once; J: TRBJ1-4; D: -; V: TRBV27; DNA: TGTGCCAGCAGTTTATACGGGACACCAAATGAAAAACTGTTTTTT; CDR3: CASSLYGTPNEKLFF
size: -; J: TRBJ1-2; D: TRBD1; V: TRBV28; DNA: TGTGCCAGCAGTTTTAATGAACCGGGACAGGGGTTGAGAGGCTACACCTTC; CDR3: CASSFNEPGQGLRGYTF
size: -; J: TRBJ2-7; D: TRBD1; V: TRBV5-6; DNA: TGTGCCAGCAGCCTACTCCGGGACAGAAACGTTAAGGAGCAGTACTTC; CDR3: CASSLLRDRNVKEQYF
size: -; J: TRBJ2-1; D: TRBD2; V: TRBV19; DNA: TGTGCCAGTACCCCCGACCGACTAGCGGGGGCCAAAAATGAGCAGTTCTTC; CDR3: CASTPDRLAGAKNEQFF
size: -; J: TRBJ2-2; D: TRBD1; V: TRBV19; DNA: TGTGCCAGTAGTCAACAGGGGTATGGGAACACCGGGGAGCTGTTTTTT; CDR3: CASSQQGYGNTGELFF
size: -; J: TRBJ1-1; D: -; V: TRBV5-1; DNA: TGCGCCAGCACCTTAGAGACGCCGGGGGACGGAGCTTTCTTT; CDR3: CASTLETPGDGAFF